One and the same sample provided the 26 T cell receptor beta chains below, sequenced in a study of T cells in Graves' hyperthyroidism and ophthalmopathy. Researchers took RNA transcripts and amplified the TCR beta CDR3 regions from them. RT-PCR in the first round (using the HTBI primer set) targeted the TCR CDR3. TCRdb reanalysed the multiplex PCR reads using MiXCR and keeps one entry per CDR3 protein. Of 75,000 to 100,000 distinct CDR3 sequences in the sample, about 51% are singletons; the top ten hold 25% to 30%. Sequencing input: blood. These receptors were collected from a woman between 35 and 50 years old with Graves' hyperthyroidism.

The rearrangement links TRBV7-8 to TRBJ1-2, with 8 bases matching TRBD1. Trimming cost V 1 base and J 12 bases; bases outside gene matches: 7. The CDR3 extends over 13 amino acids. Germline V gene lookup returns CDR1 SGHVS and CDR2 FQNEAQ. The CDR3 loop reads CASSLGQGTGNTF. In nucleotides, the CDR3 is TGTGCCAGCAGCTTAGGACAGGGGACTGGAAACACCTTC.

This clonotype appeared many times. The rearrangement joins TRBV7-2 to TRBJ1-2; a weak D match, TRBD1 (6 bases). With 1 base removed from V and 8 bases from J, the gap between germline ends came to 17 bases. Per the germline V gene, CDR1 is SGHTA and CDR2 is FQGNSA. The CDR3 consists of 15 residues. CDR3 in amino acids: CASSLGGGMVKGYTF. Written as DNA, the CDR3 is TGTGCCAGCAGCTTAGGAGGGGGGATGGTGAAGGGCTACACCTTC.

The rearrangement links TRBV9 to TRBJ1-6; no firm D call. Germline V gene data show CDR1 as SGDLS and CDR2 as YYNGEE. Trimming pared 0 bases from V and 7 bases from J, leaving 11 bases between. This CDR3 is built from 15 residues. The CDR3 loop reads CASSVAFGGNSPLHF. Written as DNA, the CDR3 is TGTGCCAGCAGCGTAGCATTCGGTGGAAATTCACCCCTCCACTTT.

This clonotype was observed many times. J is TRBJ2-6 and V is TRBV7-3, with 12 bases that match TRBD2. The J segment lost 1 base and the V segment lost 5 bases, leaving 6 bases of the junction unmatched. Per germline, CDR1 SGHTA and CDR2 FQGTGA. CDR3 length: 18 residues. The CDR3 is CASSKLTSGRSGANVLTF. The CDR3 coding sequence is TGTGCCAGCAGCAAACTGACTAGCGGGAGATCTGGGGCCAACGTCCTGACTTTC. Based on the CDR3 plus reference TRBV7-3 and TRBJ2-6, the full variable domain is GAGVSQTPSNKVTEKGKYVELRCDPISGHTALYWYRQSLGQGPEFLIYFQGTGAADDSGLPNDRFFAVRPEGSVSTLKIQRTERGDSAVYLCASSKLTSGRSGANVLTFGAGSRLTVL.

This clonotype was seen only a few times. The chain carries TRBV10-3 and TRBJ1-2; TRBD1 matches 7 bases. The germline V gene encodes CDR1 ENHRY and CDR2 SYGVKD. Trimming at V came to 7 bases and at J to 7 bases, leaving 9 bases not matched to a gene. This CDR3 region has 13 residues. In DNA form, the CDR3 reads TGTGCCATCATGGCGGCAGGGGGAGGTGGCTACACCTTC. Translated, it gives CAIMAAGGGGYTF.

As concerns this clonotype: A much larger clonotype is one base distant, so this may be a read error. This sequence joins TRBV10-3 and TRBJ1-5, with D unresolved. The germline V and J ends were trimmed by 5 bases and 0 bases, with 14 bases remaining between them. Germline CDR1 ENHRY, CDR2 SYGVKD. The CDR3 consists of 16 residues. The DNA of the CDR3 is TGTGCCATCAGTTACGTCCAGGCAAATAGCAATCAGCCCCAGCATTTT. Translation gives CAISYVQANSNQPQHF.

This clonotype was observed a handful of times. A clone one base away is much larger, so this may be a read error. This rearrangement joins TRBV20-1 to TRBJ2-2; TRBD2 is a possible D gene (6 bases). The CDR3 runs to 11 residues. Per germline, CDR1 DFQATT and CDR2 SNEGSKA (reference sequence). The CDR3, as DNA: TGCAGTGCTAGAAATGGCCGGGAGCTGCTTTTT. Protein product: CSARNGRELLF.

V usage is TRBV12-3 or TRBV12-4 and J usage is TRBJ2-3; the match to TRBD2 covers 7 bases. The J segment lost 5 bases and the V segment lost 8 bases, leaving 10 bases of the junction unmatched. The CDR3 sequence is 14 residues long. In DNA, the CDR3 is TGTGCCAGCGGGCACGCGGGAGTTCAAGATACGCAGTATTTT. It codes for CASGHAGVQDTQYF.

The chain links TRBV7-9 to TRBJ1-2; D perhaps matches TRBD1 (5 bases). The CDR3 length is 13 residues. Deletions cut 5 bases from V and 8 bases from J, with 15 bases between. Per germline, CDR1 SEHNR and CDR2 FQNEAQ (reference sequence). The CDR3 reads CASSLGHPAGYTF. Here the CDR3 DNA reads TGTGCCAGCAGCCTAGGACATCCTGCAGGCTACACCTTC.

This clonotype was found many times. The chain links TRBV29-1 to TRBJ1-2; TRBD1 agrees at 7 bases. CDR3 size: 12 residues. Trimming removed 7 bases from V and 4 bases from J; junction bases left unmatched: 6. Looked up from germline, CDR1 is SQVTM and CDR2 is ANQGSEA. The CDR3 sequence: CSARGQPYGYTF. CDR3 nucleotides: TGCAGCGCCCGGGGACAGCCCTATGGCTACACCTTC.

The CDR3 nucleotides are TGCGCCAGCAGCTACAGGGATCCGGCCCAGCATTTT. Protein sequence: CASSYRDPAQHF. The rearrangement joins TRBV5-1 to TRBJ1-5; tentatively, D is TRBD1 (6 bases). The ends were cut back, 3 bases at V and 11 bases at J, with 12 bases in the middle. The CDR3 totals 12 residues. From germline, CDR1 is SGHRS and CDR2 YFSETQ.

This clonotype appeared many times. The chain is built from TRBV7-2 and TRBJ2-3; 10 bases agree with TRBD1. The CDR3 loop spans 14 amino acids. V lost 3 bases to trimming and J lost 4 bases; unmatched junction nucleotides: 1. CDR1 SGHTA and CDR2 FQGNSA come from the germline V gene. The CDR3 DNA is TGTGCCAGCAGCTTGACAGGGGGCGCAGATACGCAGTATTTT. Protein: CASSLTGGADTQYF.

The rearrangement links TRBV7-3 to TRBJ1-1; 9 positions match TRBD1. V gave up 5 bases and J gave up 12 bases; unmatched junction bases: 7. The CDR3 consists of 12 residues. Germline V gene sequence: CDR1 SGHTA, CDR2 FQGTGA. CDR3 in amino acids: CASSRRDRVTFF. The CDR3 DNA reads as TGTGCCAGCAGCCGACGGGACAGGGTGACTTTCTTT.

This clonotype was counted once. The gene calls are TRBV2 and TRBJ1-2, with TRBD1 as a possible D gene (6 bases). The CDR3 consists of 15 residues. The germline V gene has CDR1 SNHLY and CDR2 FYNNEI. V shed 5 bases and J shed 7 bases, with 20 bases lying between them. In DNA form, the CDR3 reads TGTGCCAGCAGTTTGATCCCCCAGGGGCCGCGTGGCTACACCTTC. Encoded protein: CASSLIPQGPRGYTF. Full variable domain (missing parts from reference TRBV2 and TRBJ1-2): EPEVTQTPSHQVTQMGQEVILRCVPISNHLYFYWYRQILGQKVEFLVSFYNNEISEKSEIFDDQFSVERPDGSNFTLKIRSTKLEDSAMYFCASSLIPQGPRGYTFGSGTRLTVV.

This rearrangement joins TRBV15 to TRBJ2-5; 8 nucleotides match TRBD2. CDR1 and CDR2 from the germline V gene are LNHNV and YYDKDF (reference sequence). V was clipped by 1 base and J by 4 bases; unmatched bases: 2. This CDR3 region has 14 residues. CDR3: CATSRAGGGETQYF. The CDR3 DNA reads TGTGCCACCAGCAGAGCGGGGGGGGGAGAGACCCAGTACTTC.

In this sample, this clonotype turned up many times. This rearrangement joins TRBV4-3 to TRBJ2-6; D possibly corresponds to TRBD1 (6 bases). The V end lost 0 bases, the J end lost 4 bases, and 16 bases lay between the germline ends. The CDR3 sequence is 18 residues long. Per germline, CDR1 LGHNA and CDR2 YSLEER. The CDR3 loop reads CASSQERRGDWGANVLTF. The CDR3 DNA is TGCGCCAGCAGCCAAGAACGCAGGGGTGATTGGGGGGCCAACGTCCTGACTTTC.

The V call is TRBV7-2, the J call TRBJ2-2, with a tentative D call TRBD1 (5 bases). Trimming left V 5 bases short and J 11 bases short, with 18 bases between. Germline V gene data show CDR1 as SGHTA and CDR2 as FQGNSA. CDR3 size: 14 residues. This chain's CDR3 is CASSPDIQTRELFF. The DNA of the CDR3 is TGTGCCAGCAGCCCGGACATCCAGACGCGAGAGCTGTTTTTT.

The rearrangement joins TRBV6-2 or TRBV6-3 to TRBJ2-3; TRBD2 agrees at 8 bases. CDR3 length equals 17 residues. V lost 6 bases, J lost 2 bases, and 13 bases stayed unmatched. From germline, CDR1 is MNHEY and CDR2 SVGEGT. CDR3 protein: CASRPPCTSGYTDTQYF. CDR3 bases: TGTGCCAGCAGGCCCCCGTGTACTAGCGGCTACACAGATACGCAGTATTTT.

The chain couples TRBV5-1 to TRBJ2-7; perhaps TRBD1 as D (6 bases). This CDR3 is built from 14 residues. CDR1 SGHRS and CDR2 YFSETQ come from the germline V gene. Trimming removed 2 bases from V and 5 bases from J, with 14 bases in between. The CDR3 region is CASSFTGYEDEQYF. Here the CDR3 DNA reads TGCGCCAGCAGCTTCACAGGGTACGAGGACGAGCAGTACTTC. The full variable domain, completed using reference TRBV5-1 and TRBJ2-7, is KAGVTQTPRYLIKTRGQQVTLSCSPISGHRSVSWYQQTPGQGLQFLFEYFSETQRNKGNFPGRFSGRQFSNSRSEMNVSTLELGDSALYLCASSFTGYEDEQYFGPGTRLTVT.

Relative to its sample, this clonotype is medium-sized. The gene calls are TRBV7-2 and TRBJ2-7; 9 bases are shared with TRBD2. The CDR3 has 14 amino acids. The germline gives CDR1 SGHTA, CDR2 FQGNSA. The junction had 4 bases not matched to a gene; V was cut back by 1 base and J by 6 bases. CDR3 sequence (DNA): TGTGCCAGCAGCTTAGTGGGACTAGCCGCCGAGCAGTACTTC. Residues: CASSLVGLAAEQYF.

This clonotype was seen many times. The junction differs from germline at one of its ends, possibly a read error. This chain links TRBV7-9 with TRBJ2-2, with D perhaps TRBD1 (5 bases). CDR1 is SEHNR and CDR2 is FQNEAQ in the germline V gene (reference sequence). CDR3 size: 15 residues. The CDR3 spells CASSQSDRNTGELFF. DNA for the CDR3: TGCGCCAGCAGCCAATCCGACAGGAACACCGGGGAGCTGTTTTTT.

This chain links TRBV15 with TRBJ1-1; a weak D match, TRBD1 (5 bases). CDR1 and CDR2 from the germline V gene are LNHNV and YYDKDF (reference sequence). The ends were cut back, 0 bases at V and 4 bases at J, with 18 bases in the middle. This CDR3 is built from 17 residues. The CDR3 DNA follows: TGTGCCACCAGCAGAGATTACGGGACCTTCGGTTCCACTGAAGCTTTCTTT. It encodes CATSRDYGTFGSTEAFF.

This clonotype appeared a few times. The V call is TRBV7-2, the J call TRBJ2-5, with a possible D match to TRBD1 (8 bases). This CDR3 region has 17 residues. Trimming took off 5 bases at V and 5 bases at J, with 24 bases between the two ends. Germline loops: CDR1 SGHTA, CDR2 FQGNSA. The CDR3 region is CASSQDIQDREGETQYF. CDR3 nucleotide sequence: TGTGCCAGCAGCCAAGATATCCAGGACAGGGAGGGGGAGACCCAGTACTTC.

V and J are TRBV7-2 and TRBJ2-7; 8 bases are shared with TRBD1. Unmatched junction bases numbered 6, after V lost 3 bases and J lost 5 bases. Germline values: CDR1 SGHTA, CDR2 FQGNSA. The CDR3 is 14 residues long. The CDR3 sequence is CASSFPGGTHEQYF. The CDR3 DNA follows: TGTGCCAGCAGCTTCCCAGGGGGCACCCACGAGCAGTACTTC.

This clonotype came up many times. The rearrangement links TRBV5-1 to TRBJ1-1; no clear D gene. The CDR3 length is 14 residues. The germline CDR1 and CDR2 sequences are SGHRS and YFSETQ. The V end was cut by 4 bases, the J end by 4 bases, with 14 bases between. This chain's CDR3 is CASSLRVGGTEAFF. DNA of the CDR3: TGCGCCAGCAGCCTAAGGGTTGGAGGCACTGAAGCTTTCTTT.

The chain couples TRBV7-6 to TRBJ1-1; D call uncertain. The CDR3 runs to 13 residues. Germline CDR1 SGHVS, CDR2 FNYEAQ. V gave up 5 bases and J gave up 3 bases, with 10 bases separating them. CDR3 loop: CASSRWGDTEAFF. CDR3 DNA: TGTGCCAGCAGCCGTTGGGGAGACACTGAAGCTTTCTTT.